The next 14 T cell receptor beta chains were all read from a single sample in a study of tumor-infiltrating lymphocytes in oesophageal squamous cell carcinoma (dated by TCRdb to 2016 to 2017). The library was produced with PCR. The run used an Illumina HiSeq 2000. TCRdb reprocessing: public reads trimmed at Q25 with fastp, clones called with MiXCR, in-frame beta chains kept. Entries that share a CDR3 protein sequence are merged under the most common genes and DNA. For this sample there are 19,000 or so distinct CDR3 sequences; about two fifths appear just once. Roughly 37% of the sample is held by the ten biggest clonotypes. The specimen was esophageal tumor tissue. These receptors came from a male donor with esophageal squamous cell carcinoma.

This clonotype was seen ten or more times. The chain has TRBV15 and TRBJ2-5, with D maybe TRBD1 (8 bases). V dropped 9 bases and J dropped 4 bases, with 15 bases sitting between them. Germline values: CDR1 LNHNV, CDR2 YYDKDF (reference sequence). The CDR3 spans 13 residues. This CDR3 is CATTGEGAETQYF. CDR3 nucleotides: TGTGCCACGACAGGGGAGGGGGCAGAGACCCAGTACTTC.

This clonotype was seen a single time. CDR3 sequence (DNA): TGCAGTGCTAGAGACGACAATGAGCAGTACTTC. Protein sequence: CSARDDNEQYF. The chain has TRBV20-1 and TRBJ2-5, with unresolved D. This CDR3 comprises 11 residues. CDR1 and CDR2 (germline): DFQATT, SNEGSKA (reference sequence). The ends were cut back, 0 bases at V and 11 bases at J, with 10 bases in the middle.

The sample holds many counts of this clonotype. The chain combines TRBV11-2 with TRBJ2-7; D ambiguous. This CDR3 is built from 11 residues. Germline CDR1 is SGHAT and CDR2 is FQNNGV. V was shortened by 5 bases and J by 2 bases, with 4 bases between the two germline ends. The CDR3 DNA reads TGTGCCAGCAGCCACACCTACGAGCAGTACTTC. Protein sequence: CASSHTYEQYF.

The chain recombines TRBV7-2 with TRBJ2-3, with 8 nucleotides matching TRBD2. J lost 5 bases, V lost 0 bases, and 7 bases had no gene match. CDR1 and CDR2 (germline): SGHTA, FQGNSA. The CDR3 sequence is 16 residues long. Here the CDR3 reads CASSLALAGGGDTQYF. The CDR3 DNA reads as TGTGCCAGCAGCTTAGCGTTGGCGGGAGGAGGAGATACGCAGTATTTT.

This clonotype was picked up many times. V is TRBV5-5 and J is TRBJ2-6; 9 bases align to TRBD1. From germline, CDR1 is SGHKS and CDR2 YYEKEE (reference sequence). The V and J ends lost 1 base and 4 bases, in that order; junction bases with no gene match: 6. The CDR3 has 17 residues. In DNA, the CDR3 is TGTGCCAGCAGCTTGACCGGACAGGGGAACGGGGCCAACGTCCTGACTTTC. It yields the protein CASSLTGQGNGANVLTF.

This clonotype was seen ten or more times. The chain recombines TRBV28 with TRBJ2-5, with unresolved D. The DNA end favors TRBJ2-7, so the J call may be wrong. Germline CDR1 and CDR2: MDHEN and SYDVKM. The CDR3 sequence is 15 residues long. Here the CDR3 DNA reads TGTGCCAGCAGAGGAGCCGAAGAAACCCCCTACGAGCAGTACTTC. Translating gives CASRGAEETPYEQYF.

This clonotype was seen repeatedly, ten times or more. The chain carries TRBV6-1 and TRBJ2-7; D may be TRBD1 (6 bases). This CDR3 spans 15 amino acids. Germline V CDR1 and CDR2: MNHNS, SASEGT. Trimming stripped 0 bases from V and 2 bases from J, with 11 bases between. The CDR3 loop is CASSEAPGDPYEQYF. The CDR3, as DNA: TGTGCCAGCAGTGAAGCCCCAGGGGACCCCTACGAGCAGTACTTC.

V is TRBV5-4 and J is TRBJ2-7; possibly TRBD2 for D (6 bases). There are 14 residues in the CDR3. The V end lost 4 bases, the J end lost 0 bases, and 11 bases lay between the germline ends. Germline V gene sequence: CDR1 SGHNT, CDR2 YYREEE (reference sequence). This CDR3 reads CASSVGGSSYEQYF. CDR3 in DNA: TGTGCCAGCAGCGTTGGGGGGAGCTCCTACGAGCAGTACTTC.

The chain has TRBV7-8 and TRBJ2-4; possibly TRBD1 for D (6 bases). The DNA end lines up better with TRBJ2-7; the J call may be wrong. Looked up from germline, CDR1 is SGHVS and CDR2 is FQNEAQ. This CDR3 spans 14 amino acids. The CDR3 DNA sequence: TGTGCCAGCAGCTTAGCACAGGGACGCTACGAGCAGTACTTC. Protein: CASSLAQGRYEQYF.

This clonotype was counted ten times or more. V is TRBV10-2 and J is TRBJ1-2, with D possibly matching TRBD1 (5 bases). Germline V gives CDR1 WSHSY, CDR2 SAAADI. This CDR3 is 13 amino acids long. V lost 6 bases and J 4 bases, leaving 12 bases between the germline ends. The DNA for the CDR3 is TGCGCCAGCAGCGAGAGACAGCTCTATGGCTACACCTTC. Translated: CASSERQLYGYTF.

This clonotype was seen more than once but under ten times. No conserved phenylalanine or tryptophan is present at the end of the CDR3, so a read error is the likely explanation. The limits of the CDR3 on the DNA are not certain, so only TCRdb's listed CDR3 is given. The V call is TRBV12-3 or TRBV12-4, the J call TRBJ2-5; the table calls TRBD2, which could not be checked here. The CDR3 length equals 14 residues, ends included. The CDR3: CASKAAAHGYTFGS.

The genes are TRBV20-1 and TRBJ2-3; 9 bases are shared with TRBD2. V gave up 0 bases and J gave up 4 bases; unmatched junction bases: 8. CDR1 is DFQATT, CDR2 SNEGSKA, per germline (reference sequence). The CDR3 runs 16 residues. In DNA, the CDR3 is TGCAGTGCTAGAGATCCAGCGGGAGGTGAGGCAGATACGCAGTATTTT. Translation: CSARDPAGGEADTQYF.

The rearrangement joins TRBV18 to TRBJ2-5; no clear D gene. V was pared by 4 bases and J by 3 bases, with 9 bases between. CDR1 and CDR2 from the germline V gene are KGHSH and LQKENI. The CDR3 length is 13 residues. CDR3 protein: CASSRSLEETQYF. In DNA, the CDR3 is TGTGCCAGCTCACGGAGCCTAGAAGAGACCCAGTACTTC.

The CDR3: CASSSTGSGNTIYF. CDR3 DNA: TGTGCCAGCAGCAGCACAGGGAGCGGAAACACCATATATTTT. The chain links TRBV7-2 to TRBJ1-3; TRBD1 might be the D (6 bases). The V gene lost 5 bases and the J gene lost 4 bases, with 12 bases spanning the gap. The length of the CDR3 is 14 residues. Germline V gives CDR1 SGHTA, CDR2 FQGNSA.